The present T cell receptor (beta chain) was sequenced within a study of T cell clones after liver transplantation. Sequencing used immunoSEQ multiplex PCR; TCRdb keeps in-frame clones, though not all of them. The table includes some 60,000 clones, 71% detected once. Study results and caveats: Circulating graft-donor-reactive CD4 TCRbeta sequences fell significantly post-transplant in 5 of 8 subjects. In a couple of subjects, few donor cells limited the measurable donor-reactive repertoire.

The sample holds many counts of this clone. Its matching antigen is unknown. This sequence was found in a human donor who received a liver transplant. The sequenced sample was CD4+ T cells from blood, obtained before liver transplant.

The chain's CDR3 is CASSTDRWGQPQHF. In nucleotides, the CDR3 is TGTGCCAGCAGTACCGACAGGTGGGGTCAGCCCCAGCATTTT. V usage is TRBV6-1 and J usage is TRBJ1-5; a weak D match, TRBD1 (6 bases). This CDR3 spans 14 amino acids. Germline-derived CDR1 and CDR2 are MNHNS and SASEGT. V lost 5 bases to trimming and J lost 6 bases, with 14 bases between them.